This TCR beta chain came from a study of T cell changes during pregnancy in multiple sclerosis. On this clone itself: A junction boundary mismatches the germline segment, possibly from a read error.

The table came from immunoSEQ multiplex PCR; TCRdb's copy has only in-frame clones and leaves some out. The repertoire holds 110,000 or so clones, with over 85% as singletons. CDR1 is ENHRY and CDR2 is SYGVKD in the germline V gene. The CDR3 runs to 15 residues. The V and J genes are TRBV10-3 and TRBJ1-2; D may be TRBD1 (6 bases). Sequenced here: peripheral blood, sampled before pregnancy. This TCR came from a female donor with multiple sclerosis, enrolled in a pregnancy study. The CDR3 protein is CASSHPLGGEYGYTF. The CDR3 DNA follows: TGTGCCAGCAGTCACCCCTTAGGGGGGGAATATGGCTACACCTTC.